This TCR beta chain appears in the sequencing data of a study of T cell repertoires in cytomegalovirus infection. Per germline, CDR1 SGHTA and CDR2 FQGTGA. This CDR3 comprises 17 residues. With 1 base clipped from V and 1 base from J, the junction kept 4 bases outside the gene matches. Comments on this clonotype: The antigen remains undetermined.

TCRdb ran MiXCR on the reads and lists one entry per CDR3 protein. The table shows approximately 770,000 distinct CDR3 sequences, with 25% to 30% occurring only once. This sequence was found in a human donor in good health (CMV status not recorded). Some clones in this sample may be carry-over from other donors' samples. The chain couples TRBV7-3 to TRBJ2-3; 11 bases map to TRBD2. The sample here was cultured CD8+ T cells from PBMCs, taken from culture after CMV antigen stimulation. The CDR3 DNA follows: TGTGCCAGCAGCTTAAACCCGGGACTAGCGGGCACAGATACGCAGTATTTT. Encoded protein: CASSLNPGLAGTDTQYF.